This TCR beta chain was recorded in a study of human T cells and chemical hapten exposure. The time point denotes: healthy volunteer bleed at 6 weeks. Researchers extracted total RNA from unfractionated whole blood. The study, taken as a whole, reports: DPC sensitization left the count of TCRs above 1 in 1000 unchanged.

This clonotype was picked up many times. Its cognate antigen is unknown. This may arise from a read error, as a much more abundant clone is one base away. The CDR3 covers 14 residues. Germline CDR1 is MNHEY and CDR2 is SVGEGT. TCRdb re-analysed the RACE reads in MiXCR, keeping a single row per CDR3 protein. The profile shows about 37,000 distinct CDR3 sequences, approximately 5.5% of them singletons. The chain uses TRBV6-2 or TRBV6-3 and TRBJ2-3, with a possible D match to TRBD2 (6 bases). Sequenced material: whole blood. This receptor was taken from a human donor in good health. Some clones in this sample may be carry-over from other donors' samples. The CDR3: CVSSYGTSTDTQYF. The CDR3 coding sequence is TGTGTCAGCAGTTACGGGACTAGCACAGATACGCAGTATTTT.